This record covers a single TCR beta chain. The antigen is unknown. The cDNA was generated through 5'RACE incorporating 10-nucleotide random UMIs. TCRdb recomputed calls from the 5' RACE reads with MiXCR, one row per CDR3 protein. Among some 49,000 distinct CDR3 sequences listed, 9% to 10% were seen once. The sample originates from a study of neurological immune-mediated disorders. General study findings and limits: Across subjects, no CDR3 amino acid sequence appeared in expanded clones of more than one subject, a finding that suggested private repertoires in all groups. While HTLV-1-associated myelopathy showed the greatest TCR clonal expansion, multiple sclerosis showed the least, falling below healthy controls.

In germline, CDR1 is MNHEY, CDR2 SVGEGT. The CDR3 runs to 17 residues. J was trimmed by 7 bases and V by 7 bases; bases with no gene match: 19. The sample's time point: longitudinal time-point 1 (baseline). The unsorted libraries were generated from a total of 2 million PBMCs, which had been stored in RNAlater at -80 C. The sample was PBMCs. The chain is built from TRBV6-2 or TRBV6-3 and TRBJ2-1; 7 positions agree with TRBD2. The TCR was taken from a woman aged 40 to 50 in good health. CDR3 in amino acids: CASTLRGVGGPSNEQFF. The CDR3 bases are TGTGCCAGCACTCTACGGGGGGTGGGAGGGCCTAGTAATGAGCAGTTCTTC.